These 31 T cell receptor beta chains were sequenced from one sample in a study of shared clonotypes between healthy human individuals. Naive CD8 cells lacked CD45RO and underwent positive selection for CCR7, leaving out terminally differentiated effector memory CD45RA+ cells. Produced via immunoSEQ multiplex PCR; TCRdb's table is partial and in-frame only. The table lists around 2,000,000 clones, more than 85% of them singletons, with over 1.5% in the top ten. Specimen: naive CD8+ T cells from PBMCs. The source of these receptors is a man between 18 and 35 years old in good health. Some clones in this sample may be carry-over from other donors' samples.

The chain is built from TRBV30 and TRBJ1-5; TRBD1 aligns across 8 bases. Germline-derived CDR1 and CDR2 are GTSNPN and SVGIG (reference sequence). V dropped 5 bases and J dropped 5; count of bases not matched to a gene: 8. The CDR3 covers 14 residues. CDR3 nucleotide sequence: TGTGCCTGGGCCGGGGGCAGGGGGCATCAGCCCCAGCATTTT. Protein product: CAWAGGRGHQPQHF.

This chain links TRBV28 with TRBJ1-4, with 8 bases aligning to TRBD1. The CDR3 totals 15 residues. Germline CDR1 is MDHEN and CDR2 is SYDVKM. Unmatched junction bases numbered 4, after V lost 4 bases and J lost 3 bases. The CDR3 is CASSSRTGPNEKLFF. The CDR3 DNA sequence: TGTGCCAGCAGTTCGCGGACAGGGCCTAATGAAAAACTGTTTTTT. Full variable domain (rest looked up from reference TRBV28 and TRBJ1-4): DVKVTQSSRYLVKRTGEKVFLECVQDMDHENMFWYRQDPGLGLRLIYFSYDVKMKEKGDIPEGYSVSREKKERFSLILESASTNQTSMYLCASSSRTGPNEKLFFGSGTQLSVL.

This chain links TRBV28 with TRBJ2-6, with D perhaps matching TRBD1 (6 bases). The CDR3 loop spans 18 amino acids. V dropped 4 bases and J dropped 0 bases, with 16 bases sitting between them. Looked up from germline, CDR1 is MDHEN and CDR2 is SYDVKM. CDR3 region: CASSWTVRFISGANVLTF. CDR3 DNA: TGTGCCAGCAGTTGGACAGTAAGGTTTATCTCTGGGGCCAACGTCCTGACTTTC.

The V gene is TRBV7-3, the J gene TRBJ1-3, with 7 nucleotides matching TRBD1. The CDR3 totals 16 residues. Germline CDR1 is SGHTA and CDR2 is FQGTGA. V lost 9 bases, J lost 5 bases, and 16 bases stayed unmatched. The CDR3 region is CARLPPDRVNRNTIYF. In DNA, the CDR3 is TGTGCCAGACTCCCCCCCGACAGGGTGAATCGAAACACCATATATTTT.

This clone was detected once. The CDR3 here is CASSDLAGGQEDTQYF. The CDR3 DNA reads as TGTGCCAGCAGCGACTTAGCGGGAGGGCAAGAAGATACGCAGTATTTT. The chain joins TRBV5-4 to TRBJ2-3; 11 nucleotides match TRBD2. Germline CDR1 reads SGHNT; CDR2 reads YYREEE (reference sequence). The CDR3 covers 16 residues. With V trimmed by 4 bases and J by 5 bases, 9 bases remained unmatched.

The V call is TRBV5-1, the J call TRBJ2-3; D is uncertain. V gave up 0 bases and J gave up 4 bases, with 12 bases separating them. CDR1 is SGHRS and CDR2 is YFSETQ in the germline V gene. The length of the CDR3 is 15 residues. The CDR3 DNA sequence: TGCGCCAGCAGCTTGGAGGGTGGGCACCCAGATACGCAGTATTTT. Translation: CASSLEGGHPDTQYF.

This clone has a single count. The CDR3 loop is CASSNRGLGYEQYF. In DNA form, the CDR3 reads TGTGCCAGCAGCAACAGGGGGCTAGGTTACGAGCAGTACTTC. The rearrangement links TRBV14 to TRBJ2-7; 9 nucleotides line up with TRBD1. The length of the CDR3 is 14 residues. The germline V gene encodes CDR1 SGHDN and CDR2 FVKESK. V lost 5 bases to trimming and J lost 4 bases; unmatched junction nucleotides: 6.

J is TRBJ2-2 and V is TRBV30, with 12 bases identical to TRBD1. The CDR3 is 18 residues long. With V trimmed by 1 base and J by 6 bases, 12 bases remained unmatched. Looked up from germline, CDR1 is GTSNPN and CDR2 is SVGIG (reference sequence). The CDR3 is CAWSALGTGGRTAGELFF. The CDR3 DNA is TGTGCCTGGAGTGCGTTAGGGACAGGGGGCCGGACAGCCGGGGAGCTGTTTTTT.

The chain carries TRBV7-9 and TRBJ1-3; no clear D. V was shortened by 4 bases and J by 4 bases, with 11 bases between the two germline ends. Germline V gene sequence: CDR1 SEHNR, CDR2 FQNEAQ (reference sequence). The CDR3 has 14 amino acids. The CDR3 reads CASSSPTSGNTIYF. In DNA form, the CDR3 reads TGTGCCAGCAGCTCACCCACGTCGGGAAACACCATATATTTT.

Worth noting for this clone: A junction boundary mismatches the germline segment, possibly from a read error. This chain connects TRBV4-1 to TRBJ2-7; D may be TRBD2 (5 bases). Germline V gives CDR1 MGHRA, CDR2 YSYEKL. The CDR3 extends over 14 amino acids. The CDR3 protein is CASSQDNRGRLPRF. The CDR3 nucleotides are TGCGCCAGCAGCCAAGATAATCGCGGGCGTCTTCCCCGCTTC.

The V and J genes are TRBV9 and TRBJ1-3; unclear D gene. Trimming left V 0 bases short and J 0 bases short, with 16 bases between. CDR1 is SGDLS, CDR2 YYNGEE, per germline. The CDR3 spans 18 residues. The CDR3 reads CASSVGPLGVSSGNTIYF. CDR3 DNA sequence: TGTGCCAGCAGCGTAGGACCTCTCGGGGTGAGCTCTGGAAACACCATATATTTT.

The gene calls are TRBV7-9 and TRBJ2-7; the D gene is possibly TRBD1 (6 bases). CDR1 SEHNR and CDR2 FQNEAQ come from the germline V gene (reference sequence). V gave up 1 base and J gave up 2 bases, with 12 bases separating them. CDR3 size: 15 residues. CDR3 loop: CASSLEDRPPYEQYF. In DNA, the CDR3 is TGTGCCAGCAGCTTAGAGGACAGACCTCCCTACGAGCAGTACTTC.

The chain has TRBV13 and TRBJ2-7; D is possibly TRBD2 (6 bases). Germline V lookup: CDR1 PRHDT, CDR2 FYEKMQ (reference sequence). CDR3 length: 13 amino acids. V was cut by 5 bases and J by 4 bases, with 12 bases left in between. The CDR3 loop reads CASSLRGWYEQYF. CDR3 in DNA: TGTGCCAGCAGCCTACGGGGGTGGTACGAGCAGTACTTC.

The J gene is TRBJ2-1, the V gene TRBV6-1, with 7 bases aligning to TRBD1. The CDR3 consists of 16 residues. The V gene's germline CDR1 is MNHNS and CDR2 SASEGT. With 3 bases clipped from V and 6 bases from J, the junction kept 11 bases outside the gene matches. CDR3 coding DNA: TGTGCCAGCAGTGAGATAAGGGGGCGCGTGGGCAATGAGCAGTTCTTC. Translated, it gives CASSEIRGRVGNEQFF.

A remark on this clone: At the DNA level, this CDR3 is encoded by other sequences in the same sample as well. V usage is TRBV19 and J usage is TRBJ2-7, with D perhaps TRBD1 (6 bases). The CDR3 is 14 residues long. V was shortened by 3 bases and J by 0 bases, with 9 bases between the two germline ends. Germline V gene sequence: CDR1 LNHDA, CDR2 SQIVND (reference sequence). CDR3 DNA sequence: TGTGCCAGTAGTATTCAGGGGTACTCCTACGAGCAGTACTTC. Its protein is CASSIQGYSYEQYF.

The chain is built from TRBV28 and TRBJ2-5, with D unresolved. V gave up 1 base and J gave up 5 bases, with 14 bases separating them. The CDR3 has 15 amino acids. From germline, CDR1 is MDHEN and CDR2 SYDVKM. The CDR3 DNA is TGTGCCAGCAGTTTATCTCTAGGCCTCCGGGAGACCCAGTACTTC. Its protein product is CASSLSLGLRETQYF.

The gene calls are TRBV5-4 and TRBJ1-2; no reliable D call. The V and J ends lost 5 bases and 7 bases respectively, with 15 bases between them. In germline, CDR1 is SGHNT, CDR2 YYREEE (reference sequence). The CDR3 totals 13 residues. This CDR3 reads CASRHDTVAGYTF. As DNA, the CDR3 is TGTGCCAGCAGACACGACACGGTTGCTGGCTACACCTTC.

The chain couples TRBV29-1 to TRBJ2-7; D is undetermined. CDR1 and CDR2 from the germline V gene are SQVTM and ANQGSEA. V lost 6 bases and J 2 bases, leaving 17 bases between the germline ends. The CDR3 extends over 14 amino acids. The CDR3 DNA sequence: TGCAGCGTGGGTATTGGCAGGCCCCCCTACGAGCAGTACTTC. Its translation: CSVGIGRPPYEQYF.

CDR3 coding DNA: TGCAGCGTTGTAGGGGAGGCTGGGACGGACACTGAAGCTTTCTTT. Amino acids: CSVVGEAGTDTEAFF. This rearrangement joins TRBV29-1 to TRBJ1-1; D may be TRBD1 (5 bases). The V end was cut by 4 bases, the J end by 3 bases, with 18 bases between. CDR3 length equals 15 residues. Germline CDR1 is SQVTM and CDR2 is ANQGSEA.

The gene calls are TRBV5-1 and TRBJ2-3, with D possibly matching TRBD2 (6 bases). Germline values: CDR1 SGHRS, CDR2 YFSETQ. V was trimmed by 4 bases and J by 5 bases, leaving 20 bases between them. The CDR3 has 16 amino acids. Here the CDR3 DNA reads TGCGCCAGCAGCCCCCCATTGGCGGGGCCTGGAGATACGCAGTATTTT. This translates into CASSPPLAGPGDTQYF. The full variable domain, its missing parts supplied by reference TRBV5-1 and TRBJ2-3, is KAGVTQTPRYLIKTRGQQVTLSCSPISGHRSVSWYQQTPGQGLQFLFEYFSETQRNKGNFPGRFSGRQFSNSRSEMNVSTLELGDSALYLCASSPPLAGPGDTQYFGPGTRLTVL.

CDR3 loop: CARESSGRLNYNEQFF. CDR3 sequence (DNA): TGTGCCAGGGAGTCTAGCGGGAGGCTCAATTACAATGAGCAGTTCTTC. V and J are TRBV9 and TRBJ2-1; 11 bases are shared with TRBD2. This CDR3 region has 16 residues. After removal of 8 bases from V and 4 bases from J, the junction contained 11 bases not matched to a gene. Germline CDR1 and CDR2: SGDLS and YYNGEE. The whole variable domain, filled in from reference TRBV9 and TRBJ2-1, reads DSGVTQTPKHLITATGQRVTLRCSPRSGDLSVYWYQQSLDQGLQFLIQYYNGEERAKGNILERFSAQQFPDLHSELNLSSLELGDSALYFCARESSGRLNYNEQFFGPGTRLTVL.

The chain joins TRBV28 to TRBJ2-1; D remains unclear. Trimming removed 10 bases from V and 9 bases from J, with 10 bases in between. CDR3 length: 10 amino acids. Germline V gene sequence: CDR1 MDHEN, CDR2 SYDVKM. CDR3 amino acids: CATRWAEQFF. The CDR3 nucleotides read TGTGCCACCCGTTGGGCTGAGCAGTTCTTC.

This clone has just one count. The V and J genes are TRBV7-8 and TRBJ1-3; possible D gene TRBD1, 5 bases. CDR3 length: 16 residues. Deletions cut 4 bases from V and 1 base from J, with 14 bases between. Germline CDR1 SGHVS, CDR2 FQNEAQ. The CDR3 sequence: CASSSSRGFSGNTIYF. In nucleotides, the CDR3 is TGTGCCAGCAGCTCGAGTCGGGGCTTTTCTGGAAACACCATATATTTT.

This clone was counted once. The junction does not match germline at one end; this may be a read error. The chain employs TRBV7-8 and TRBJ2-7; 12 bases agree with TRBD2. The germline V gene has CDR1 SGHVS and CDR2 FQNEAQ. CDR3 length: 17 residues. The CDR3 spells CASSLASGRADGYEQYF. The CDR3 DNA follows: TGTGCCAGCAGCCTAGCTAGCGGGAGGGCCGACGGCTACGAGCAGTACTTC. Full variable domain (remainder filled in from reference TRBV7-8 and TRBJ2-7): GAGVSQSPRYKVAKRGQDVALRCDPISGHVSLFWYQQALGQGPEFLTYFQNEAQLDKSGLPSDRFFAERPEGSVSTLKIQRTQQEDSAVYLCASSLASGRADGYEQYFGPGTRLTVT.

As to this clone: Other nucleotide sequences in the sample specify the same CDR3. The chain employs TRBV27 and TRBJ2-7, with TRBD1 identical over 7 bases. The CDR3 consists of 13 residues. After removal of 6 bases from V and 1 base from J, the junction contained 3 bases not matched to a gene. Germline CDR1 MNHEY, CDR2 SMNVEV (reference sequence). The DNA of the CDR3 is TGTGCCAGCAGCCCGACAGGGTCCTACGAGCAGTACTTC. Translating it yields CASSPTGSYEQYF.

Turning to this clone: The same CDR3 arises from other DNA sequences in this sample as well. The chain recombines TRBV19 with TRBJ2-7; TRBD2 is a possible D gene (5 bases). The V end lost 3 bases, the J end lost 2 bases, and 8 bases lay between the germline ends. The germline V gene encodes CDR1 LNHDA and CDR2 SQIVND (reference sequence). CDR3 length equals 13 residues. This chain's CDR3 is CASSMTGTYEQYF. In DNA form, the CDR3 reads TGTGCCAGTAGTATGACCGGGACCTACGAGCAGTACTTC. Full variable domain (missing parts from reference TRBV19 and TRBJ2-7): DGGITQSPKYLFRKEGQNVTLSCEQNLNHDAMYWYRQDPGQGLRLIYYSQIVNDFQKGDIAEGYSVSREKKESFPLTVTSAQKNPTAFYLCASSMTGTYEQYFGPGTRLTVT.

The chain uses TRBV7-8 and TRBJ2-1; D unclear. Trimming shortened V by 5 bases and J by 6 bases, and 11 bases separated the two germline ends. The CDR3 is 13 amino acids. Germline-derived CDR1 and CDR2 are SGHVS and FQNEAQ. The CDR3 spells CASSLTRSNEQFF. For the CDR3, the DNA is TGTGCCAGCAGCCTGACTCGCAGCAATGAGCAGTTCTTC.

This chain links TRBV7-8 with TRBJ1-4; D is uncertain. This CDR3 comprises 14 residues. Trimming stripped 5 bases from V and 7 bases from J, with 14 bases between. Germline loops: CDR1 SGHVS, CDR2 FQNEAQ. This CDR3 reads CASSNTYNTEKLFF. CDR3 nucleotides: TGTGCCAGCAGCAATACATATAATACTGAAAAACTGTTTTTT.

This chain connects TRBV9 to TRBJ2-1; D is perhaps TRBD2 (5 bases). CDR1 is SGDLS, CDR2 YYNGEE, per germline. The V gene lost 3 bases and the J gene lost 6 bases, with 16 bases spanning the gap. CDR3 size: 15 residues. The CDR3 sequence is CASSAGGWVGNEQFF. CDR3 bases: TGTGCCAGCAGCGCAGGAGGTTGGGTAGGCAATGAGCAGTTCTTC.

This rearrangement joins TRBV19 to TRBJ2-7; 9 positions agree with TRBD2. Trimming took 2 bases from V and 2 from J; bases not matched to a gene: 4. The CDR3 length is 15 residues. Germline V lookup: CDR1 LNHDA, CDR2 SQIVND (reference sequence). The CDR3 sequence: CASSILAGTPYEQYF. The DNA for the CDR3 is TGTGCCAGTAGTATACTAGCGGGAACCCCCTACGAGCAGTACTTC. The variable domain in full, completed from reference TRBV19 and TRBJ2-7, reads DGGITQSPKYLFRKEGQNVTLSCEQNLNHDAMYWYRQDPGQGLRLIYYSQIVNDFQKGDIAEGYSVSREKKESFPLTVTSAQKNPTAFYLCASSILAGTPYEQYFGPGTRLTVT.

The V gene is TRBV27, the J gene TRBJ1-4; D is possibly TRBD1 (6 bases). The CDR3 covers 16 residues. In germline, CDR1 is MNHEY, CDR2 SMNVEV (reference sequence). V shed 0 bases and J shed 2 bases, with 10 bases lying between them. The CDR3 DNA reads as TGTGCCAGCAGTTTATCGAGGGGGAGCACTAATGAAAAACTGTTTTTT. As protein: CASSLSRGSTNEKLFF.